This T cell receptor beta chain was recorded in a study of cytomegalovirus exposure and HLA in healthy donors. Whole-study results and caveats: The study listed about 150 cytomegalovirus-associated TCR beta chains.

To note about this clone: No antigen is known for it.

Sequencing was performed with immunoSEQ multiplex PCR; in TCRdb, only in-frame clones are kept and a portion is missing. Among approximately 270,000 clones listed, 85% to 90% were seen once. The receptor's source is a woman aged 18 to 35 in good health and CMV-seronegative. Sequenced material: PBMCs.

For the CDR3, the DNA is TGCGCCAGCAGCCAAGCTCGGACAGGGGATGGAAACACCATATATTTT. Amino acids: CASSQARTGDGNTIYF. This chain connects TRBV4-1 to TRBJ1-3, with 9 bases lining up with TRBD1. This CDR3 has 16 residues. Trimming cost V 1 base and J 3 bases; bases outside gene matches: 4. The germline gives CDR1 MGHRA, CDR2 YSYEKL.